These 5 T cell receptor beta chains were all obtained from the same sample, sequenced in a study of shared clonotypes between healthy human individuals (dated by TCRdb to the early 2020s). Library preparation used the immunoSEQ multiplex PCR assay. Here the immuneACCESS table is served through TCRdb, limited to in-frame sequences with V and J called. Missing clones are a known gap in these copies; in checked studies unresolved V genes cover under half, and the rest lacks a known reason. The sample profile shows 2 million to 3 million clones; approximately 93% of them were found once. About 0.34% of the sample comes from the top ten. The sequenced sample was naive CD4+ T cells from PBMCs. In light of the paper, this sample's cell subset or site label describes: CD45RA+ positively selected. The receptors originated from a man aged 18-30 years in good health. Some clones in this sample may be carry-over from other donors' samples.

The chain combines TRBV5-1 with TRBJ2-7; either TRBD1 or TRBD2 may fit D (6 bases each). Trimming pared 10 bases from V and 2 bases from J, leaving 16 bases between. CDR3 length equals 13 residues. In germline, CDR1 is SGHRS, CDR2 YFSETQ. CDR3 in DNA: TGCGCCCATGGGGGGCCTGGTCCCTACGAGCAGTACTTC. Protein sequence: CAHGGPGPYEQYF.

The chain is built from TRBV4-1 and TRBJ1-6; D unresolved. This CDR3 has 16 amino acids. Trimming took off 4 bases at V and 8 bases at J, with 18 bases between the two ends. Germline CDR1 and CDR2: MGHRA and YSYEKL. The CDR3 bases are TGCGCCAGCAGCCCCCATATGCGGCCGAACGATTCACCCCTCCACTTT. It specifies CASSPHMRPNDSPLHF.

The rearrangement links TRBV7-2 to TRBJ2-5, with TRBD2 identical over 12 bases. CDR3 length equals 15 residues. Germline CDR1 SGHTA, CDR2 FQGNSA. The ends lost 4 bases at V and 7 bases at J; junction bases unmatched: 7. Here the CDR3 reads CASSSGLAGRGTQYF. The DNA of the CDR3 is TGTGCCAGCAGCTCCGGACTAGCGGGAAGGGGGACCCAGTACTTC.

The rearrangement uses TRBV6-5 and TRBJ1-4; unclear D gene. Germline V lookup: CDR1 MNHEY, CDR2 SVGAGI. The CDR3 is 12 residues long. With 6 bases removed from V and 4 bases from J, the gap between germline ends came to 6 bases. The CDR3 nucleotides read TGTGCCAGCAGAAGGATTAATGAAAAACTGTTTTTT. Translation: CASRRINEKLFF.

This clone was seen just once. This chain connects TRBV18 to TRBJ2-7; D remains ambiguous. CDR3 length: 14 residues. Germline loops: CDR1 KGHSH, CDR2 LQKENI. V dropped 3 bases and J dropped 6 bases, with 15 bases sitting between them. DNA for the CDR3: TGTGCCAGCTCACCCCGGCTTGAAGGGTCCGAGCAGTACTTC. It encodes CASSPRLEGSEQYF.